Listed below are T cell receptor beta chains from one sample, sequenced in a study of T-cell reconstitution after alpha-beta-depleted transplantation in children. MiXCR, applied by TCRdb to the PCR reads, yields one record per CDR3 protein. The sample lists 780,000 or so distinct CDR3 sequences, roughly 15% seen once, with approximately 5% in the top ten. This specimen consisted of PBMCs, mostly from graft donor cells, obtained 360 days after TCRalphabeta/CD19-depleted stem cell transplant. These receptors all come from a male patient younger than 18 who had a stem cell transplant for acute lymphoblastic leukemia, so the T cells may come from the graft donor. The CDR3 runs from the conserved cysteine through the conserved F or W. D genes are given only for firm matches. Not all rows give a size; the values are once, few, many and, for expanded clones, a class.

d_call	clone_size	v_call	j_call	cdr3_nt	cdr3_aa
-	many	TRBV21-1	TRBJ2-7	TGTGCCAGCAGTCTCCCGGGACAGAACCTCTACGAGCAGTACTTC	CASSLPGQNLYEQYF
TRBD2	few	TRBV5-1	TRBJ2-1	TGCGCCAGCAGCTTGGAACTAGCGGACTACAATGAGCAGTTCTTC	CASSLELADYNEQFF
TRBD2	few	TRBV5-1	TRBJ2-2	TGCGCCAGCAGCACTAGCGGGAGTTTGTACACCGGGGAGCTGTTTTTT	CASSTSGSLYTGELFF
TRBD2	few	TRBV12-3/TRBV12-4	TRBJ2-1	TGTGCCAGCAGTCGGGGACTAGCGGGAGGTAAAAACAATGAGCAGTTCTTC	CASSRGLAGGKNNEQFF
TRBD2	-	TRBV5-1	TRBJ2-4	TGCGCCAGCAGCTTGACGGGACTAGTGTGGGGGTTAGCCAAAAACATTCAGTACTTC	CASSLTGLVWGLAKNIQYF
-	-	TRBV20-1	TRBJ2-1	TGCAGTGCTAGAGCAAGAGGACAGATCAGCTACAATGAGCAGTTCTTC	CSARARGQISYNEQFF
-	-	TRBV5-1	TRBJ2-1	TGCGCCAGCAGCTTTTTCAGGGTTGCATCCTACAATGAGCAGTTCTTC	CASSFFRVASYNEQFF
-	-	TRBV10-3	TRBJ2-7	TGTGCCATCAGTGAAATTCCAGGGGCCAGCTCCTACGAGCAGTACTTC	CAISEIPGASSYEQYF
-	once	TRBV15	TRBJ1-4	TGTGCCACCAGCAGAGCCATCATGAAGTGGGCCGTTCCGTTTTTT	CATSRAIMKWAVPFF
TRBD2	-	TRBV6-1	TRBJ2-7	TGTGCCAGCACCAAACTAGCGGGAGCTTACGAGCAGTACTTC	CASTKLAGAYEQYF
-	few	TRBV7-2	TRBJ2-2	TGTGCCAGCAGCTTAGCGCTAGCCGAGGCGGGGTGGACCGGGGAGCTGTTTTTT	CASSLALAEAGWTGELFF
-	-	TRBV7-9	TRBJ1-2	TGTGCCAGCAGCTCCCTGACAGAGGTGGTCTATGGCTACACCTTC	CASSSLTEVVYGYTF
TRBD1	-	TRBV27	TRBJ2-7	TGTGCCAGCAGTTTTGGACAGGGTATGGGGGAGCAGTACTTC	CASSFGQGMGEQYF
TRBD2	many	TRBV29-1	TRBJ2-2	TGCAGCGCCGGACCGGGACTAGCGGGAAATACCGGGGAGCTGTTTTTT	CSAGPGLAGNTGELFF
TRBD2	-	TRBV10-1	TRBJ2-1	TGCGCCAGCTTGGCGGGAGGCCCGCGTTGCTTCTTC	CASLAGGPRCFF
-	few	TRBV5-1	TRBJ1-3	TGCGCCAGCAGGAACAGGGAATCCCACTCTGGAAACACCATATATTTT	CASRNRESHSGNTIYF
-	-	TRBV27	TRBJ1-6	TGTGCCAGCACCTGGCAGGGCAGTTCACCCCTCCGCTTT	CASTWQGSSPLRF
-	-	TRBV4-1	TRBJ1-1	TGCGCCAGCAGGGGGGCCCCGCTGAACACTGAAGCTTTCTTT	CASRGAPLNTEAFF
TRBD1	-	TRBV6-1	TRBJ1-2	TGTGCCAGCAGCAAGGACAGGGCCAACTATGGCTACACCTTC	CASSKDRANYGYTF
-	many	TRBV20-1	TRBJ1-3	TGCAGTGCTGCCCGAAGGACAAGATTCTCTGGAAACACCATATATTTT	CSAARRTRFSGNTIYF
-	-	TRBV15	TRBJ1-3	TGTGCCACCAGCCAGATAATGTTGGGAAACACCATATATTTT	CATSQIMLGNTIYF
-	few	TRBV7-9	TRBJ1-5	TGTGCCAGCAGCTTCGCGTCGAACCACAATCAGCCCCAGCATTTT	CASSFASNHNQPQHF
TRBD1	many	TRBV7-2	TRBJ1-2	TGTGCCAGCAGCTTAGGTTGGACAGGGTTTGGCTACACCTTC	CASSLGWTGFGYTF
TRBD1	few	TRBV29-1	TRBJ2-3	TGCAGCGGGACAGGGATCACAGATACGCAGTATTTT	CSGTGITDTQYF
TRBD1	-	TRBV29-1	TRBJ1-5	TGCAGCGTTAAAACAGGGGGGATTAATAGCAATCAGCCCCAGCATTTT	CSVKTGGINSNQPQHF
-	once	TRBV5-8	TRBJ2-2	TGTGCCAGCAGCAAAGGGACCCACGTCACCGGGGAGCTGTTTTTT	CASSKGTHVTGELFF
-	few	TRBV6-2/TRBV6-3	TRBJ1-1	TGTGCCAGCAGTTATGATTGGGGCAGTGAAGCTTTCTTT	CASSYDWGSEAFF
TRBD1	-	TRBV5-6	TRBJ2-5	TGTGCCAGCAGACCCGGGACAGCGCCCCAAGAGACCCAGTACTTC	CASRPGTAPQETQYF
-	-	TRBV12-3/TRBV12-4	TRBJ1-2	TGTGCCAGCTCAATTAACAGGGCTGGCTACACCTTC	CASSINRAGYTF
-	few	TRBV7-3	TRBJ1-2	TGTGCCAGCAGCTCACAGGGTGACTATGGCTACACCTTC	CASSSQGDYGYTF
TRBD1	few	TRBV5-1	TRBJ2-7	TGCGCCAGCGCCCACGGACAGGGGGGCTACGAGCAGTACTTC	CASAHGQGGYEQYF
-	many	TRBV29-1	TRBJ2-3	TGCAGCGACCGGCAGGGAGCCGGTACGCAGTATTTT	CSDRQGAGTQYF
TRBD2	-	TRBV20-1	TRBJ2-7	TGCAGTGCTAGAGATGAGGGAGCGGGAGCGGGCGAGCAGTACTTC	CSARDEGAGAGEQYF
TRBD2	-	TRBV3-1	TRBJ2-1	TGTGCCAGCAGCCAAGCCGGGAGGACATCCTACAATGAGCAGTTCTTC	CASSQAGRTSYNEQFF
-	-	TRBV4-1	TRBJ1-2	TGCGCCAGCAGCCAGACACCTATGGGCTATGGCTACACCTTC	CASSQTPMGYGYTF
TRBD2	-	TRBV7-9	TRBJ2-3	TGTGCCAGCAGCTTAATTACCAGCGGGATTGCCCGAGCGCAGTATTTT	CASSLITSGIARAQYF
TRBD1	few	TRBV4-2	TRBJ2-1	TGTGCCAGCAGCCACCCGTCGGACAGGGACAATGAGCAGTTCTTC	CASSHPSDRDNEQFF
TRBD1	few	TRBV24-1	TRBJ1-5	TGTGCCACCAGTGATGGACAGGGGACTAGCAATCAGCCCCAGCATTTT	CATSDGQGTSNQPQHF
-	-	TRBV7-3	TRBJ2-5	TGTGCCAGCAGCTTAAAATCAAGGGGGGCCCAGTACTTC	CASSLKSRGAQYF
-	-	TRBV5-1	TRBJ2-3	TGCGCCAGCAGCCCTTCCCGGAGGGCGGATACGCAGTATTTT	CASSPSRRADTQYF
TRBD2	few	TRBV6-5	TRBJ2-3	TGTGCCAGCAGTTACTCTGGGGGGGGACCAGATACGCAGTATTTT	CASSYSGGGPDTQYF
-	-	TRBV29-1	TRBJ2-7	TGCAGCGTCGAGGACCTGAACGAGCAGTACTTC	CSVEDLNEQYF
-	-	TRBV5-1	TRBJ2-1	TGCGCCAGCAGCCTACCTTCCGGGACCGACTACAATGAGCAGTTCTTC	CASSLPSGTDYNEQFF
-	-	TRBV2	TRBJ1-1	TGTGCCAGCAGTGGGGACATAGGGACTGAAGCTTTCTTT	CASSGDIGTEAFF
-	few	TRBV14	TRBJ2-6	TGTGCCAGCAGCCAACATCGCTCTGGGGCCAACGTCCTGACTTTC	CASSQHRSGANVLTF
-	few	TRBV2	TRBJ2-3	TGTGCCAGCAGCGAACAGGGAGGGGGCACAGATACGCAGTATTTT	CASSEQGGGTDTQYF
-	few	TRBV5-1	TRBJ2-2	TGCGCCAGCAGCTTGGCCATACAGGGAAACACCGGGGAGCTGTTTTTT	CASSLAIQGNTGELFF
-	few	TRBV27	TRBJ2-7	TGTGCCAGCAGTCAGACAGCCTACGAGCAGTACTTC	CASSQTAYEQYF
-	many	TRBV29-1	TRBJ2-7	TGCAGCGTTGATTTGGACAGCTCCTACGAGCAGTACTTC	CSVDLDSSYEQYF
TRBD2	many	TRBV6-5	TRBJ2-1	TGTGCCAGCAGTCGTAGAGCGGGAGGAAGAAGGGAGCAGTTCTTC	CASSRRAGGRREQFF
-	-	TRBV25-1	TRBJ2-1	TGTGCCAGCAGTCCATCGGGACCGCACAATGAGCAGTTCTTC	CASSPSGPHNEQFF
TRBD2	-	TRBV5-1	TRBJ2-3	TGCGCCAGCAGCCCTATCGTGGGACTAGCGGCGCGGGATACGCAGTATTTT	CASSPIVGLAARDTQYF
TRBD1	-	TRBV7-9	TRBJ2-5	TGTGCCAGCAGCAAAGGGGACAGGATAGAGACCCAGTACTTC	CASSKGDRIETQYF
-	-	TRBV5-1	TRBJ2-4	TGCGCCAGCAGCTTAGCCGCTTCCAAAAACATTCAGTACTTC	CASSLAASKNIQYF
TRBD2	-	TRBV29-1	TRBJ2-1	TGCAGCCCCTGGACTAGCGTGGTCAATGAGCAGTTCTTC	CSPWTSVVNEQFF
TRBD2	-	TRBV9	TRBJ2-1	TGTGCCAGCAGCGTAGGTAGCGGGAGAATCCATGAGCAGTTCTTC	CASSVGSGRIHEQFF